This T cell receptor beta chain was found in a study of T cell changes during pregnancy in multiple sclerosis. The method was immunoSEQ multiplex PCR; TCRdb's version includes in-frame clones alone and lacks a portion of them. In the table there are around 130,000 clones, approximately 95% of which are singletons. V was cut by 7 bases and J by 10 bases, with 14 bases left in between. The CDR3 totals 12 residues. Germline V lookup: CDR1 LNHDA, CDR2 SQIVND (reference sequence). V gene TRBV19 combines with J gene TRBJ1-5, with D perhaps matching TRBD1 (6 bases). This TCR was sampled from a female donor with multiple sclerosis, enrolled in a pregnancy study. The sequences come from peripheral blood, collected before pregnancy. In DNA, the CDR3 is TGTGCCAGTAACCAGGGGTTTCATCCCCAGCATTTT. Its translation: CASNQGFHPQHF.